The next 10 T cell receptor beta chains were all read from a single sample in a study of blood T cell repertoires in COVID-19. Here immunoSEQ multiplex PCR was the method, and the copy in TCRdb shows in-frame clones only, minus some. Found here are 100,000 to 150,000 clones, about 94% of them singletons; the top ten hold about 1.9%. The sample was peripheral blood. The receptors here all came from a man aged 50 or older with COVID-19, enrolled during active disease.

The chain is built from TRBV5-6 and TRBJ2-1; TRBD2 agrees at 8 bases. V was clipped by 4 bases and J by 9 bases; unmatched bases: 12. The CDR3 covers 15 residues. CDR1 SGHDT and CDR2 YYEEEE come from the germline V gene. CDR3 protein: CASSIPTSGILEQFF. The CDR3 DNA follows: TGTGCCAGCAGCATACCTACTAGCGGTATTCTTGAGCAGTTCTTC.

This chain joins TRBV7-3 and TRBJ2-1; tentative D call: TRBD1 (5 bases). CDR1 SGHTA and CDR2 FQGTGA come from the germline V gene. The V end lost 5 bases, the J end lost 8 bases, and 16 bases lay between the germline ends. The CDR3 sequence is 14 residues long. DNA for the CDR3: TGTGCCAGCAGCATAGGGGTAGCTCGCGATGAGCAGTTCTTC. This encodes CASSIGVARDEQFF. Based on the CDR3 plus reference TRBV7-3 and TRBJ2-1, the full variable domain is GAGVSQTPSNKVTEKGKYVELRCDPISGHTALYWYRQSLGQGPEFLIYFQGTGAADDSGLPNDRFFAVRPEGSVSTLKIQRTERGDSAVYLCASSIGVARDEQFFGPGTRLTVL.

This chain joins TRBV19 and TRBJ1-4; D unclear. The CDR3 has 15 amino acids. Germline CDR1 reads LNHDA; CDR2 reads SQIVND (reference sequence). Between the trimmed V and J ends, which lost 4 bases and 0 bases, there was a span of 9 bases. CDR3 loop: CASSREIATNEKLFF. The DNA for the CDR3 is TGTGCCAGTAGTAGGGAGATTGCAACTAATGAAAAACTGTTTTTT.

The gene calls are TRBV30 and TRBJ2-7; TRBD1 matches 7 bases. This CDR3 spans 15 amino acids. V trimming: 2 bases; J trimming: 1 base; junction bases outside the gene matches: 8. Germline CDR1 GTSNPN, CDR2 SVGIG (reference sequence). CDR3 sequence: CAWSRFGTASYEQYF. CDR3 coding DNA: TGTGCCTGGAGTCGTTTCGGGACAGCTTCCTACGAGCAGTACTTC.

The chain has TRBV18 and TRBJ2-7, with 9 bases lining up with TRBD1. The CDR3 has 16 residues. V shed 1 base, J shed 5 bases, and the junction held 9 bases outside the gene matches. CDR1 is KGHSH and CDR2 is LQKENI in the germline V gene. CDR3: CASSPRTGAMANEQYF. As DNA, the CDR3 is TGTGCCAGCTCACCACGGACAGGGGCTATGGCTAACGAGCAGTACTTC.

This clone was recorded once. V gene TRBV6-5 combines with J gene TRBJ1-3; TRBD1 agrees at 7 bases. The CDR3 sequence is 13 residues long. In germline, CDR1 is MNHEY, CDR2 SVGAGI. The trim removed 6 bases at V and 4 bases at J, leaving 3 bases unmatched. The CDR3 region has the DNA TGTGCCAGCAGCTCGACAGGGGGAAACACCATATATTTT. It yields the protein CASSSTGGNTIYF.

The chain is built from TRBV11-2 and TRBJ2-6; TRBD2 might be the D (5 bases). Germline CDR1 reads SGHAT; CDR2 reads FQNNGV. This CDR3 has 15 residues. V shed 6 bases and J shed 0 bases, with 9 bases lying between them. CDR3 loop: CASSLAGSGANVLTF. DNA of the CDR3: TGTGCCAGCAGTCTGGCGGGCTCTGGGGCCAACGTCCTGACTTTC.

The chain joins TRBV7-3 to TRBJ2-3, with 9 bases that match TRBD1. The CDR3 is 17 residues long. The V segment lost 5 bases and the J segment 1 base; nucleotides outside the gene matches: 10. Germline V gene sequence: CDR1 SGHTA, CDR2 FQGTGA. CDR3 DNA sequence: TGTGCCAGCAGCATTTCCGGGACAGGGTTTCGCACAGATACGCAGTATTTT. This sequence encodes CASSISGTGFRTDTQYF.

The chain recombines TRBV7-2 with TRBJ2-7; D might be TRBD2 (5 bases). V dropped 2 bases and J dropped 2 bases, with 7 bases sitting between them. Germline V lookup: CDR1 SGHTA, CDR2 FQGNSA. The CDR3 runs to 13 residues. This CDR3 reads CASSLTGTYEQYF. As DNA, the CDR3 is TGTGCCAGCAGCTTAACGGGGACCTACGAGCAGTACTTC.

The chain joins TRBV19 to TRBJ2-3; tentative D call: TRBD2 (6 bases). The CDR3 consists of 15 residues. CDR1 is LNHDA and CDR2 is SQIVND in the germline V gene (reference sequence). With 5 bases removed from V and 2 bases from J, the gap between germline ends came to 14 bases. CDR3 sequence: CASSLTAGNTDTQYF. CDR3 nucleotide sequence: TGTGCCAGTAGTCTCACGGCGGGAAACACAGATACGCAGTATTTT.